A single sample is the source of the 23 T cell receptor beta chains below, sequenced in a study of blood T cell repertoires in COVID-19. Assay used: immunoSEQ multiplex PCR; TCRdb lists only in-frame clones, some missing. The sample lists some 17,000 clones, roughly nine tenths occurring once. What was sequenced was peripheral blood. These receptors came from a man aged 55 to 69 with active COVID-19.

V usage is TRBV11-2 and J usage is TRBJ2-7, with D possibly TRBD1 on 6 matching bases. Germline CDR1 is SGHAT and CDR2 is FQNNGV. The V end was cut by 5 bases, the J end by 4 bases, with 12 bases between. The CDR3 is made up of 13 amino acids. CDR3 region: CASSRQARYEQYF. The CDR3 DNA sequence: TGTGCCAGCAGCCGACAGGCACGGTACGAGCAGTACTTC.

DNA for the CDR3: TGTGCCAGCAGCTCCACAGCGAACACTGAAGCTTTCTTT. Protein sequence: CASSSTANTEAFF. The V and J genes are TRBV5-6 and TRBJ1-1; no clear D gene. This CDR3 contains 13 residues. V was clipped by 3 bases and J by 1 base, with 7 bases between them. Germline-derived CDR1 and CDR2 are SGHDT and YYEEEE.

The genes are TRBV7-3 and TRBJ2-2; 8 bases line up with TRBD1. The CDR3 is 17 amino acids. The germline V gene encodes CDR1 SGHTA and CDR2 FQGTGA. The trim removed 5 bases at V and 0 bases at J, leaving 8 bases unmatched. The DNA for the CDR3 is TGTGCCAGCAGCACGCACGGACAGGGTGCGAACACCGGGGAGCTGTTTTTT. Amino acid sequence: CASSTHGQGANTGELFF.

The CDR3: CASGRLAGTGANVLTF. The CDR3 nucleotides are TGTGCCAGCGGGAGACTAGCGGGAACTGGGGCCAACGTCCTGACTTTC. The chain recombines TRBV27 with TRBJ2-6; 11 bases align to TRBD2. J was trimmed by 2 bases and V by 8 bases; bases with no gene match: 5. The CDR3 has 16 amino acids. The germline CDR1 and CDR2 sequences are MNHEY and SMNVEV (reference sequence). Full variable domain (remainder filled in from reference TRBV27 and TRBJ2-6): EAQVTQNPRYLITVTGKKLTVTCSQNMNHEYMSWYRQDPGLGLRQIYYSMNVEVTDKGDVPEGYKVSRKEKRNFPLILESPSPNQTSLYFCASGRLAGTGANVLTFGAGSRLTVL.

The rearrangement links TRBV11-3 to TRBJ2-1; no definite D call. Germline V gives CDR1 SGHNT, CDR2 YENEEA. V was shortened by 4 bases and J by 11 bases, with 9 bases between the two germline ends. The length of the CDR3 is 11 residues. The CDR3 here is CASSYNRKQFF. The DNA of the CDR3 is TGTGCCAGCAGCTATAATCGTAAGCAGTTCTTC.

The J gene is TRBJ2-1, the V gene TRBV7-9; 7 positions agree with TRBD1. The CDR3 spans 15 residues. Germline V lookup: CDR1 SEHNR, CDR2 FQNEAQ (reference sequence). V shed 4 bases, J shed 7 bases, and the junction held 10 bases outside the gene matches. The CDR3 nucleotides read TGTGCCAGCAGCTCTAAGGTCCGACAGGGAAATGAGCAGTTCTTC. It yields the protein CASSSKVRQGNEQFF.

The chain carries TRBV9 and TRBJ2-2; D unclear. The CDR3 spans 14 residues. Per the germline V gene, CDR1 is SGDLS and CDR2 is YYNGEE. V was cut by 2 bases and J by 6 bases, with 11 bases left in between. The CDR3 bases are TGTGCCAGCAGCGTTCATCACGGGTCCGGGGAGCTGTTTTTT. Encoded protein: CASSVHHGSGELFF.

CDR3 sequence (DNA): TGTGCCAGCAGCGCGTCATCGTGGACTAGCACAGATACGCAGTATTTT. It yields the protein CASSASSWTSTDTQYF. The V gene is TRBV7-8, the J gene TRBJ2-3; D may be TRBD2 (5 bases). The CDR3 runs 16 residues. Trimming took 5 bases from V and 0 from J, leaving 15 bases between them. Germline CDR1 reads SGHVS; CDR2 reads FQNEAQ.

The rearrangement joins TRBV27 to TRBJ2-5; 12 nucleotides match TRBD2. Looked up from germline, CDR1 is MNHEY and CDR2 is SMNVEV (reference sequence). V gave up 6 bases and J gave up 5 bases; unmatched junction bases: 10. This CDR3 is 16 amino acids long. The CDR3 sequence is CASSSSGGAASETQYF. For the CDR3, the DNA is TGTGCCAGCAGCTCTAGCGGGGGGGCCGCGTCCGAGACCCAGTACTTC.

The CDR3 nucleotides read TGTGCCAGCAGCCTGGACAGGGTTAGAGCTTTCTTT. Protein sequence: CASSLDRVRAFF. The chain recombines TRBV7-9 with TRBJ1-1; 8 positions agree with TRBD1. J lost 10 bases, V lost 5 bases, and 6 bases had no gene match. In germline, CDR1 is SEHNR, CDR2 FQNEAQ (reference sequence). The CDR3 spans 12 residues.

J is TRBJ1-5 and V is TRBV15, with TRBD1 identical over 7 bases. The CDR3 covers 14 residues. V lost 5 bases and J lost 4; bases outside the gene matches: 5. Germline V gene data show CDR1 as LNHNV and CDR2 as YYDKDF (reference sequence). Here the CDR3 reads CATSADRVNQPQHF. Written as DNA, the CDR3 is TGTGCCACCAGCGCAGACAGGGTAAATCAGCCCCAGCATTTT.

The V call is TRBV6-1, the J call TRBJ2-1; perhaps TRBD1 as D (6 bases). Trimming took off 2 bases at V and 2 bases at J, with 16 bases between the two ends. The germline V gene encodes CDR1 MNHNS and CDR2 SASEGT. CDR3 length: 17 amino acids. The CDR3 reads CASSEIISRQAYNEQFF. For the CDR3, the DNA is TGTGCCAGCAGTGAAATTATCTCGAGACAGGCCTACAATGAGCAGTTCTTC.

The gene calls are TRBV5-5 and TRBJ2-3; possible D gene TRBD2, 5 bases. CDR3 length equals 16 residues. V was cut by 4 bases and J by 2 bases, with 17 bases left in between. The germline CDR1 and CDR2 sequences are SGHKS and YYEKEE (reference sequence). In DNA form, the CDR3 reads TGTGCCAGCAGCCACGACTTACCAGCGGACACAGATACGCAGTATTTT. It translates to CASSHDLPADTDTQYF.

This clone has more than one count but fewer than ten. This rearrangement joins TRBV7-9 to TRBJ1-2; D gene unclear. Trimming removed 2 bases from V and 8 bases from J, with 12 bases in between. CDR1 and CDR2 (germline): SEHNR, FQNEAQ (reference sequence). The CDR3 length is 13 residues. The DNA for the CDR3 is TGTGCCAGCAGCTTAAGTGGGCCGGGGGGCTACACCTTC. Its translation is CASSLSGPGGYTF.

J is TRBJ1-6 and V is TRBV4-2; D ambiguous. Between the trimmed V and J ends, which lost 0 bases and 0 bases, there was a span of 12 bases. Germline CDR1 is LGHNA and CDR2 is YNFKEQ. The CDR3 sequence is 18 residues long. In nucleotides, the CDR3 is TGTGCCAGCAGCCAAGATACGGATGGGAGCTCCTATAATTCACCCCTCCACTTT. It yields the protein CASSQDTDGSSYNSPLHF.

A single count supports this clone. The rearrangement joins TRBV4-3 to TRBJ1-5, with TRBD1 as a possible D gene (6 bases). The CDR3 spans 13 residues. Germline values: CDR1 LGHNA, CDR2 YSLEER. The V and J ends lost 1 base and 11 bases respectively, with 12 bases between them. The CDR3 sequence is CASSQARGGTQHF. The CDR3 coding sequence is TGCGCCAGCAGCCAAGCTAGGGGGGGCACCCAGCATTTT.

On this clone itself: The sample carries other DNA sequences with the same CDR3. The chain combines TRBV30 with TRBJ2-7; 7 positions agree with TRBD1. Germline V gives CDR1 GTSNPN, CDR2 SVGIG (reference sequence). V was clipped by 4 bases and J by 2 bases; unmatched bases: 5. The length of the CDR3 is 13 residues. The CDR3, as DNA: TGTGCCTGGAAACGGGACAGACCCTACGAGCAGTACTTC. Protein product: CAWKRDRPYEQYF.

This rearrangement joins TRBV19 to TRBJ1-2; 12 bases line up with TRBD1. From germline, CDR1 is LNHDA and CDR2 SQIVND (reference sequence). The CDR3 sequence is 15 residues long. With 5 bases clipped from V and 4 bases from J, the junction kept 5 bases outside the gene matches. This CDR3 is CASSVGTGGLYGYTF. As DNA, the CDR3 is TGTGCCAGTAGTGTCGGGACAGGGGGCCTCTATGGCTACACCTTC.

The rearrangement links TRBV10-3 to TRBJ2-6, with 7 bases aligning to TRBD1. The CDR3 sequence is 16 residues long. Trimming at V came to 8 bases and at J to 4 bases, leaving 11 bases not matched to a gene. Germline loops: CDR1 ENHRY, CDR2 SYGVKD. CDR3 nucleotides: TGTGCCATCGGGCGTAAGGGGGCGGCCGGGGCCAACGTCCTGACTTTC. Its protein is CAIGRKGAAGANVLTF.

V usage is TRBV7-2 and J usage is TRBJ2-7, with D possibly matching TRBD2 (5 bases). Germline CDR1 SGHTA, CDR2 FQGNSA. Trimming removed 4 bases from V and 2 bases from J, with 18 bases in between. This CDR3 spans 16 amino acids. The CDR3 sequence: CASSSSPGLHAYEQYF. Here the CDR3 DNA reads TGTGCCAGCAGCTCTAGCCCTGGACTTCATGCCTACGAGCAGTACTTC. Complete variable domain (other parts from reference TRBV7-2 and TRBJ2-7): GAGVSQSPSNKVTEKGKDVELRCDPISGHTALYWYRQSLGQGLEFLIYFQGNSAPDKSGLPSDRFSAERTGGSVSTLTIQRTQQEDSAVYLCASSSSPGLHAYEQYFGPGTRLTVT.

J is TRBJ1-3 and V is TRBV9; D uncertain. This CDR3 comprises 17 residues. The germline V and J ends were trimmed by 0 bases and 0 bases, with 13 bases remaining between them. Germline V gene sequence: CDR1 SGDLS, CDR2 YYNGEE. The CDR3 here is CASSVGRSAVSGNTIYF. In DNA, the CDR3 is TGTGCCAGCAGCGTAGGCAGGTCTGCCGTCTCTGGAAACACCATATATTTT.

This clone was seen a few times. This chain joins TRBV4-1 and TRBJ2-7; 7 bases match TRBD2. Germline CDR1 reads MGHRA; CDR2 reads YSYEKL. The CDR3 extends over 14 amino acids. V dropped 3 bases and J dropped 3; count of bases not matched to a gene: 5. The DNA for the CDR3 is TGCGCCAGCAGCCATGGGCGGGAGCTCTACGAGCAGTACTTC. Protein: CASSHGRELYEQYF.

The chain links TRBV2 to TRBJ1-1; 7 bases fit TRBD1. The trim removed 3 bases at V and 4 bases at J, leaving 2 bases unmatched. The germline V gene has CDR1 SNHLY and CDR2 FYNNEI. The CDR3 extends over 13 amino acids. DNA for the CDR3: TGTGCCAGCAGTGAGAGGGGGCCCACTGAAGCTTTCTTT. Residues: CASSERGPTEAFF. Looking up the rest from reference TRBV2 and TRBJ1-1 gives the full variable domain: EPEVTQTPSHQVTQMGQEVILRCVPISNHLYFYWYRQILGQKVEFLVSFYNNEISEKSEIFDDQFSVERPDGSNFTLKIRSTKLEDSAMYFCASSERGPTEAFFGQGTRLTVV.